The TCR beta chain under discussion was sequenced for a study of blood T cells in healthy people across ages. Whole-study results and caveats: The study found more naive CD4+ cells and higher diversity in long-lived than aged donors.

Combining a sample-barcoded 5' primer with a J-beta primer mix, a second PCR ran for roughly 7 to 12 cycles. TCRdb called the 5' RACE reads again in MiXCR, with one record for every CDR3 protein. The table includes under 1 million distinct CDR3 sequences, under 45% detected once. The CDR3 extends over 18 amino acids. Trimming took 6 bases from V and 3 from J; bases not matched to a gene: 12. CDR1 and CDR2 (germline): MNHNS, SASEGT. This clonotype was found a few times. Its cognate antigen is unknown. The clonotype was recovered from a man between 60 and 70 years old in good health. Sequences were obtained from blood. The chain couples TRBV6-1 to TRBJ2-7; 15 nucleotides match TRBD2. CDR3 region: CASSQGTSGGTLFYEQYF. Here the CDR3 DNA reads TGTGCCAGCAGCCAAGGGACTAGCGGGGGGACACTATTCTACGAGCAGTACTTC.